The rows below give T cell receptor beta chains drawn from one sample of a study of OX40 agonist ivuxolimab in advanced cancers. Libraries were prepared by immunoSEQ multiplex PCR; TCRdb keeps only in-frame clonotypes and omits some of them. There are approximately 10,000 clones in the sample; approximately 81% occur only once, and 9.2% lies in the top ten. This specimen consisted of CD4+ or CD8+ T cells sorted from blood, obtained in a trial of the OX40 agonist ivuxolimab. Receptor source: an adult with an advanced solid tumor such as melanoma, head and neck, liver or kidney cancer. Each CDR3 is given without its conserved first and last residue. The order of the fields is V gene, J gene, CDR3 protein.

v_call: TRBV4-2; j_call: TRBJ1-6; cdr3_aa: ASSSKQGADSPLH
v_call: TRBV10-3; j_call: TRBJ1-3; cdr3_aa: AISETGASPPGNTIY
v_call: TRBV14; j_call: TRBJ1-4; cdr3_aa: ASSQVGIEKLF
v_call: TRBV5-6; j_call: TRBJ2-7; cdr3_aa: ASSFRDRGRDEQY
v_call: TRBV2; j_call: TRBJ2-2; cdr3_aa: ASRRTGEDTGELF
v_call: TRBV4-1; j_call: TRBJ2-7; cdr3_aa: ASSEASGGTYEQY
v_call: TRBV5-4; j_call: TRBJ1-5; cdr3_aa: ASSSGTGSNQPQH
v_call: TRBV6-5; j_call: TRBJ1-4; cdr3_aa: ASSYYGGSEKLF
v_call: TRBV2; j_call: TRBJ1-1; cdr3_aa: ASSPNGMNTEAF
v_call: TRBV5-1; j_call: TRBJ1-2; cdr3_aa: ASSAELTGDYGYT
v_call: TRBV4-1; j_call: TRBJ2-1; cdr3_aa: ASSAVAGQGSYNEQF